This entry features one TCR beta chain sequence. Its antigen is not identified. Germline V gene sequence: CDR1 MNHNS, CDR2 SASEGT. V gave up 6 bases and J gave up 0 bases; unmatched junction bases: 4. The CDR3 sequence is 14 residues long. 13 Jbeta primers and 60 Vbeta primers were used for the PCR. The assay was immunoSEQ multiplex PCR, and TCRdb's table has in-frame clones only and misses some. The sample holds fewer than 250,000 clones, around 79% seen once. The record originates from a study of cytomegalovirus exposure and HLA in healthy donors. Notes on the study in general: In a later analysis, TCR beta V- and J-gene trimming was associated with a missense DCLRE1C variant.

This chain joins TRBV6-1 and TRBJ1-1; 7 nucleotides align to TRBD1. Sequenced input: PBMCs. The source of this sequence is a woman aged 18 to 35 in good health and CMV-seronegative. The CDR3 region has the DNA TGTGCCAGCAGCCCCCAGGGGGTGAACACTGAAGCTTTCTTT. This encodes CASSPQGVNTEAFF.